These 26 T cell receptor beta chains share one sample of origin, sequenced in a study of blood T cell repertoires in COVID-19. TCRdb's table, derived via immunoSEQ multiplex PCR, lists solely in-frame clones and lacks some. The repertoire includes some 200,000 clones, about nine tenths of them detected once, and 1.5% to 2% sits in the top ten. The sequenced sample consisted of peripheral blood. The receptor source for this set is a man in his 70s with acute or convalescent COVID-19.

The rearrangement links TRBV19 to TRBJ2-6, with 10 bases that match TRBD1. Germline lookup yields CDR1 LNHDA and CDR2 SQIVND (reference sequence). Unmatched junction bases numbered 6, after V lost 6 bases and J lost 1 base. This CDR3 spans 17 amino acids. The CDR3 sequence is CASSRTGQGSGANVLTF. For the CDR3, the DNA is TGTGCCAGTAGCCGAACGGGACAGGGGTCTGGGGCCAACGTCCTGACTTTC.

A single count supports this clone. The genes are TRBV30 and TRBJ2-1; 10 bases are shared with TRBD2. This CDR3 region has 16 residues. With 0 bases clipped from V and 5 bases from J, the junction kept 7 bases outside the gene matches. The germline gives CDR1 GTSNPN, CDR2 SVGIG (reference sequence). The DNA for the CDR3 is TGTGCCTGGAGTGTGAATTGGCTAGCGGGAGACAATGAGCAGTTCTTC. Its translation is CAWSVNWLAGDNEQFF.

This chain uses TRBV15 with TRBJ2-7, with D uncertain. Germline-derived CDR1 and CDR2 are LNHNV and YYDKDF (reference sequence). The CDR3 covers 12 residues. V was cut by 0 bases and J by 5 bases, with 5 bases left in between. For the CDR3, the DNA is TGTGCCACCAGCAGAGATCAGAACGAGCAGTACTTC. Translation: CATSRDQNEQYF.

The chain couples TRBV27 to TRBJ2-7; 14 nucleotides align to TRBD2. CDR3 length: 16 residues. V lost 6 bases to trimming and J lost 5 bases; unmatched junction nucleotides: 9. Germline CDR1 is MNHEY and CDR2 is SMNVEV (reference sequence). For the CDR3, the DNA is TGTGCCAGCAGCTCTCGGTGGGGACTAGCGGGGGACGAGCAGTACTTC. Encoded protein: CASSSRWGLAGDEQYF.

The chain employs TRBV2 and TRBJ2-3; TRBD2 agrees at 8 bases. The CDR3 sequence is 17 residues long. Germline CDR1 is SNHLY and CDR2 is FYNNEI. V was clipped by 5 bases and J by 1 base; unmatched bases: 11. The CDR3 reads CASSRLGTSHGTDTQYF. CDR3 DNA sequence: TGTGCCAGCAGTCGACTTGGGACTAGTCATGGCACAGATACGCAGTATTTT.

The rearrangement uses TRBV10-3 and TRBJ2-7, with D possibly TRBD2 on 6 matching bases. The CDR3 sequence is 14 residues long. Looked up from germline, CDR1 is ENHRY and CDR2 is SYGVKD. The germline V and J ends were trimmed by 10 bases and 0 bases, with 16 bases remaining between them. The DNA of the CDR3 is TGTGCCACACACGGCGGGGTCCTCTCCTACGAGCAGTACTTC. Protein product: CATHGGVLSYEQYF.

V usage is TRBV6-1 and J usage is TRBJ2-7, with 8 nucleotides matching TRBD1. Per the germline V gene, CDR1 is MNHNS and CDR2 is SASEGT. The junction had 7 bases not matched to a gene; V was cut back by 4 bases and J by 2 bases. The CDR3 contains 15 residues. In DNA, the CDR3 is TGTGCCAGCAGTGGAGCCGGGACAGGAGCCTACGAGCAGTACTTC. Amino acids: CASSGAGTGAYEQYF.

The CDR3 spells CASSSLWLGGRYEQYF. Here the CDR3 DNA reads TGTGCCAGCAGTTCCTTATGGCTCGGGGGTAGATACGAGCAGTACTTC. The rearrangement joins TRBV28 to TRBJ2-7; D is possibly TRBD2 (6 bases). CDR1 is MDHEN, CDR2 SYDVKM, per germline. This CDR3 is 16 amino acids long. Trimming stripped 4 bases from V and 4 bases from J, with 20 bases between.

The V gene is TRBV24-1, the J gene TRBJ1-2; 10 nucleotides agree with TRBD1. The germline V gene encodes CDR1 KGHDR and CDR2 SFDVKD. CDR3 length equals 23 residues. Germline trimming cut 3 bases from V and 5 bases from J; bases unmatched to any gene: 29. The CDR3 reads CATSDGDRGIEESIGSGEYGYTF. CDR3 nucleotide sequence: TGTGCCACCAGTGATGGGGACAGGGGTATTGAAGAGTCTATTGGATCGGGGGAATATGGCTACACCTTC.

The V call is TRBV7-9, the J call TRBJ1-1; tentative D call: TRBD1 (5 bases). The CDR3 is made up of 14 amino acids. V was cut by 6 bases and J by 1 base, with 12 bases left in between. Germline-derived CDR1 and CDR2 are SEHNR and FQNEAQ (reference sequence). CDR3 amino acids: CASSPQGGNTEAFF. Here the CDR3 DNA reads TGTGCCAGCAGTCCCCAGGGCGGGAACACTGAAGCTTTCTTT.

The CDR3 coding sequence is TGCAGCGTTGAAGTGGCGGTTTCGTCACGGAGAGATACGCAGTATTTT. Its protein is CSVEVAVSSRRDTQYF. This sequence joins TRBV29-1 and TRBJ2-3; D is unresolved. The CDR3 consists of 16 residues. Germline CDR1 and CDR2: SQVTM and ANQGSEA. Deletions cut 1 base from V and 5 bases from J, with 19 bases between.

The genes are TRBV6-1 and TRBJ2-7, with TRBD1 matching 7 bases. The ends lost 1 base at V and 4 bases at J; junction bases unmatched: 7. Germline V gene lookup returns CDR1 MNHNS and CDR2 SASEGT. The CDR3 is 15 amino acids. CDR3 sequence reads: CASSEEVDREYEQYF. The DNA of the CDR3 is TGTGCCAGCAGTGAAGAAGTTGACAGGGAGTACGAGCAGTACTTC.

Points on this clone: This same CDR3 is encoded by further DNA sequences in the sample. This rearrangement joins TRBV7-2 to TRBJ1-3; maybe TRBD1 (6 bases). The germline V and J ends were trimmed by 2 bases and 4 bases, with 9 bases remaining between them. The CDR3 length is 14 residues. CDR1 SGHTA and CDR2 FQGNSA come from the germline V gene. In DNA, the CDR3 is TGTGCCAGCAGCTTACAGGGGACCGGAAACACCATATATTTT. Translating gives CASSLQGTGNTIYF.

The chain employs TRBV7-2 and TRBJ2-7, with TRBD1 identical over 8 bases. Germline V lookup: CDR1 SGHTA, CDR2 FQGNSA. The CDR3 consists of 14 residues. V dropped 6 bases and J dropped 6; count of bases not matched to a gene: 10. The CDR3 DNA reads as TGTGCCAGCAGTTCTACAGGGGGATGGAGCGAGCAGTACTTC. Its translation: CASSSTGGWSEQYF.

V usage is TRBV7-8 and J usage is TRBJ1-3, with TRBD1 matching over 8 bases. CDR1 and CDR2 (germline): SGHVS, FQNEAQ. The CDR3 totals 16 residues. Losses at the gene ends were 5 bases for V and 0 bases for J; bases not matched to a gene: 6. CDR3 in amino acids: CASSVRQGPSGNTIYF. The DNA of the CDR3 is TGTGCCAGCAGCGTCAGACAGGGGCCCTCTGGAAACACCATATATTTT.

The chain links TRBV2 to TRBJ1-3; D perhaps matches TRBD1 (6 bases). V was shortened by 4 bases and J by 2 bases, with 6 bases between the two germline ends. Per the germline V gene, CDR1 is SNHLY and CDR2 is FYNNEI. The CDR3 length is 13 residues. The CDR3 region is CASSGDTGNTIYF. The CDR3 nucleotides read TGTGCCAGCAGTGGGGACACTGGAAACACCATATATTTT.

CDR3 nucleotides: TGTGCCAGCAGTCCCGAGACAGGGTCTAATGGCTACACCTTC. This translates into CASSPETGSNGYTF. The chain carries TRBV27 and TRBJ1-2; 7 bases align to TRBD1. This CDR3 contains 14 residues. With 5 bases clipped from V and 6 bases from J, the junction kept 9 bases outside the gene matches. Germline CDR1 MNHEY, CDR2 SMNVEV (reference sequence).

V gene TRBV5-1 combines with J gene TRBJ2-1; 13 bases are a match to TRBD2. With 0 bases clipped from V and 7 bases from J, the junction kept 7 bases outside the gene matches. This CDR3 is 17 amino acids long. Germline V lookup: CDR1 SGHRS, CDR2 YFSETQ. CDR3: CASSLDGLAGELNEQFF. The CDR3 region has the DNA TGCGCCAGCAGCTTGGATGGACTAGCGGGAGAATTAAATGAGCAGTTCTTC.

This chain uses TRBV5-8 with TRBJ2-3; D gene uncertain. The ends were cut back, 3 bases at V and 1 base at J, with 9 bases in the middle. The CDR3 has 14 amino acids. Per the germline V gene, CDR1 is SGHTS and CDR2 is YDEGEE. The CDR3 DNA sequence: TGTGCCAGCAGCTCAAACTTTCGCACAGATACGCAGTATTTT. Protein sequence: CASSSNFRTDTQYF.

This clone has just one count. J is TRBJ2-7 and V is TRBV6-6, with 10 bases aligning to TRBD1. Trimming cost V 0 bases and J 6 bases; bases outside gene matches: 8. Germline lookup yields CDR1 MNHNY and CDR2 SVGAGI (reference sequence). The CDR3 runs 16 residues. CDR3 in amino acids: CASSYSIWDRGIEQYF. DNA of the CDR3: TGTGCCAGCAGTTACTCGATCTGGGACAGGGGTATCGAGCAGTACTTC.

The rearrangement links TRBV5-1 to TRBJ2-2; possible D gene TRBD2, 5 bases. CDR1 SGHRS and CDR2 YFSETQ come from the germline V gene. There are 15 residues in the CDR3. Trimming left V 2 bases short and J 0 bases short, with 8 bases between. The CDR3 here is CASSFGGPNTGELFF. CDR3 nucleotides: TGCGCCAGCAGCTTTGGCGGGCCGAACACCGGGGAGCTGTTTTTT.

The chain uses TRBV5-1 and TRBJ1-1; TRBD1 aligns across 9 bases. The length of the CDR3 is 14 residues. The ends lost 0 bases at V and 10 bases at J; junction bases unmatched: 7. Germline values: CDR1 SGHRS, CDR2 YFSETQ. CDR3 sequence: CASSLGDRVDRAFF. The CDR3 nucleotides are TGCGCCAGCAGCTTGGGGGACAGGGTGGATAGAGCTTTCTTT.

This clone showed up just a few times. The J gene is TRBJ1-1, the V gene TRBV7-9; a weak D match, TRBD1 (6 bases). The CDR3 is 14 residues long. CDR1 is SEHNR, CDR2 FQNEAQ, per germline (reference sequence). V dropped 2 bases and J dropped 5 bases, with 12 bases sitting between them. Written as DNA, the CDR3 is TGTGCCAGCAGCTTATTAGGGGGTGGGACTGAAGCTTTCTTT. Its translation: CASSLLGGGTEAFF.

This CDR3 is CASSRDFGGNEQFF. DNA of the CDR3: TGTGCCAGCAGCCGGGACTTTGGGGGAAATGAGCAGTTCTTC. The V and J genes are TRBV7-2 and TRBJ2-1; the D gene is possibly TRBD2 (6 bases). V was pared by 5 bases and J by 7 bases, with 15 bases between. This CDR3 spans 14 amino acids. CDR1 SGHTA and CDR2 FQGNSA come from the germline V gene. Filled out from reference TRBV7-2 and TRBJ2-1, the complete variable domain reads GAGVSQSPSNKVTEKGKDVELRCDPISGHTALYWYRQSLGQGLEFLIYFQGNSAPDKSGLPSDRFSAERTGGSVSTLTIQRTQQEDSAVYLCASSRDFGGNEQFFGPGTRLTVL.

This clone was detected a few times. The chain carries TRBV5-4 and TRBJ1-1; possible D gene TRBD1, 5 bases. Between the trimmed V and J ends, which lost 4 bases and 10 bases, there was a span of 20 bases. There are 14 residues in the CDR3. Per the germline V gene, CDR1 is SGHNT and CDR2 is YYREEE (reference sequence). The chain's CDR3 is CASSPQGGPTIAFF. For the CDR3, the DNA is TGTGCCAGCAGCCCCCAGGGAGGGCCCACCATAGCTTTCTTT. Full variable domain (remainder filled in from reference TRBV5-4 and TRBJ1-1): ETGVTQSPTHLIKTRGQQVTLRCSSQSGHNTVSWYQQALGQGPQFIFQYYREEENGRGNFPPRFSGLQFPNYSSELNVNALELDDSALYLCASSPQGGPTIAFFGQGTRLTVV.

This chain links TRBV18 with TRBJ2-7, with 7 nucleotides matching TRBD1. After removal of 3 bases from V and 1 base from J, the junction contained 9 bases not matched to a gene. The CDR3 length is 16 residues. Germline CDR1 reads KGHSH; CDR2 reads LQKENI. Written as DNA, the CDR3 is TGTGCCAGCTCACCCTACGGACAGGCCGTATCCTACGAGCAGTACTTC. Encoded protein: CASSPYGQAVSYEQYF. Using reference TRBV18 and TRBJ2-7 for the parts outside the CDR3, the full variable domain is NAGVMQNPRHLVRRRGQEARLRCSPMKGHSHVYWYRQLPEEGLKFMVYLQKENIIDESGMPKERFSAEFPKEGPSILRIQQVVRGDSAAYFCASSPYGQAVSYEQYFGPGTRLTVT.